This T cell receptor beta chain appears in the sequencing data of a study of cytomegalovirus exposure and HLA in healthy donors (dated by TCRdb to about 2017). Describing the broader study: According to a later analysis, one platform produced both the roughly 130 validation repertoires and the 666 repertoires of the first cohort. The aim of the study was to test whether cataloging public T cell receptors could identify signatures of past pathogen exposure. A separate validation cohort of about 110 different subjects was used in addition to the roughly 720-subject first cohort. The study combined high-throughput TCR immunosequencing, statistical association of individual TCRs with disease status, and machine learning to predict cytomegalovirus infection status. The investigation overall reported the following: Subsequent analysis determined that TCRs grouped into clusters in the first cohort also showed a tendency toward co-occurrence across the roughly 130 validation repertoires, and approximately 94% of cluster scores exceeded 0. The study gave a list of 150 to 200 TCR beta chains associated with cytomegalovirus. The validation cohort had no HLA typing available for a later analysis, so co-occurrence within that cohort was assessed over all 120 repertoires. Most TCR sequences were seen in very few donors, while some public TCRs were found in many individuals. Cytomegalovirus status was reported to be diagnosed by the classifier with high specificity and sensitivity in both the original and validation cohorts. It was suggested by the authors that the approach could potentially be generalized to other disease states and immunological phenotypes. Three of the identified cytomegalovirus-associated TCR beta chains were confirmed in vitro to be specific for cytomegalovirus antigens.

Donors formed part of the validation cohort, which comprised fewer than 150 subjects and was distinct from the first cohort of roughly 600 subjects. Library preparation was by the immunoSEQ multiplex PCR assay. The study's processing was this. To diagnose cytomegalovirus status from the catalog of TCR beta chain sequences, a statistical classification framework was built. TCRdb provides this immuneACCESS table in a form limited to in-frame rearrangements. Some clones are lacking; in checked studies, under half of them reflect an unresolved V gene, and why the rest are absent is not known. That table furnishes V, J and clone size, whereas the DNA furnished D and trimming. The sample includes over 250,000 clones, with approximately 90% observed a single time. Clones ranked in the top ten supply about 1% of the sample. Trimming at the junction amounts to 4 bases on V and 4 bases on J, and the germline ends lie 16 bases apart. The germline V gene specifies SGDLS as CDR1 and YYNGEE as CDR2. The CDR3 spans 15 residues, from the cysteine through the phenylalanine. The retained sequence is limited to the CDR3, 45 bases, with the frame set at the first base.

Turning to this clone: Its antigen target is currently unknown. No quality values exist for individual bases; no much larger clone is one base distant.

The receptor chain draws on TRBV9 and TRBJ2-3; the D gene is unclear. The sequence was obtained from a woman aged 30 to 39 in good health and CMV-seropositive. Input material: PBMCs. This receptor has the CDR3 CASSKDTQIPDTQYF. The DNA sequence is TGTGCCAGCAGCAAAGACACGCAGATTCCAGATACGCAGTATTTT.